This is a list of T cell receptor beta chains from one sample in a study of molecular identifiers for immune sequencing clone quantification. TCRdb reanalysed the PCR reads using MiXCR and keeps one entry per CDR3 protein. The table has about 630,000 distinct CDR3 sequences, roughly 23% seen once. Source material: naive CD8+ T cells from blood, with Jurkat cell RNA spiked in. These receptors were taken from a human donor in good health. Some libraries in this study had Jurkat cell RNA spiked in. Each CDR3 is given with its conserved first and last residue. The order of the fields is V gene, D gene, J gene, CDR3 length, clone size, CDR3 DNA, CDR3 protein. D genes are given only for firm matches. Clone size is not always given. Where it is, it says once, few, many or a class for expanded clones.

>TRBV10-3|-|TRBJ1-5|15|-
TGTGCCATCAGCCCCGAGGGCAGGATCGTGGAGCCCCAGCATTTT
CAISPEGRIVEPQHF
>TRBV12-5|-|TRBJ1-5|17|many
TGTGCTAGTGGTTTGGGACGAGGAGGGCAGTTCCATCAGCCCCAGCATTTT
CASGLGRGGQFHQPQHF
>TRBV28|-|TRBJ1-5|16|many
TGTGCCAGCAGTTTATTTGGGGTCAAAATTAATCAGCCCCAGCATTTT
CASSLFGVKINQPQHF
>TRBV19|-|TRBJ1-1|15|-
TGTGTCAGTAGTATAGATTTTACAGGGAGAAATGAAGCTTTCTTT
CVSSIDFTGRNEAFF
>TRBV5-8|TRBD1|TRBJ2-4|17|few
TGTGCCAGCAGCTTGGATAGGACAGGGGTAGCCAAAAACATTCAGTACTTC
CASSLDRTGVAKNIQYF
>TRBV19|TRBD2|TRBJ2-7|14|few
TGTGCCACCAAGGCCGGGACGGGGGACTACGAGCGGTACTTC
CATKAGTGDYERYF
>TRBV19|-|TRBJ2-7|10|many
TGTGCCAGCAGTGGGGTTGAGCAGTACTTC
CASSGVEQYF
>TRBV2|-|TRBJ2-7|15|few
TGTGCCAGCAGTGAAGGGGTCGACAAACTCTACGAGCAGTACTTC
CASSEGVDKLYEQYF
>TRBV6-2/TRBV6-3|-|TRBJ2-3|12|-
TGTGCCAGCAGTTATGGGCTGGATACGCAGTATTTT
CASSYGLDTQYF
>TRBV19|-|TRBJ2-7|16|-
TGTGCCAGTAGTCCCTCGATAGGCGCCGGATCCTACGAGCAGTACTTC
CASSPSIGAGSYEQYF
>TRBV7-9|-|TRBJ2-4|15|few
TGTGCCAGCAGCCGGGCCGGGGAGGCCAAAAACATTCAGTACTTC
CASSRAGEAKNIQYF
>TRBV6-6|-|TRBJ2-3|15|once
TGTGCCAGCAGTTTCCTGGCGGGACGCACAGATACGCAGTATTTT
CASSFLAGRTDTQYF
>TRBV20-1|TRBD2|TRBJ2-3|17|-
TGCAGTGCCGACACCGGAGCGGGGGGGATTGGCACAGATACGCAGTATTTT
CSADTGAGGIGTDTQYF
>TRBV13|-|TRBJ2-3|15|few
TGTGCCAGCAGCTTAGGGGGGACTGTTACAGATACGCAGTATTTT
CASSLGGTVTDTQYF
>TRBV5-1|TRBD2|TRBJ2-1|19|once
TGCGCCAGCAGCCGGAGGACTAGCGGGGGAGGGGAACCCTACAATGAGCAGTTCTTC
CASSRRTSGGGEPYNEQFF
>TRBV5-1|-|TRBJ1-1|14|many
TGCGCCAGCAGCCCAGGGGCCTTGAACACTGAAGCTTTCTTT
CASSPGALNTEAFF
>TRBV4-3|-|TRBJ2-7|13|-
TGCGCCAGCAGCCAGGGAGAGGGCGGCGAGCAGTACTTC
CASSQGEGGEQYF
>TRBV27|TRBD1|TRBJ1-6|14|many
TGTGCCAGCAGTCCCGGACAGGGGGTTTCACCCCTCCACTTT
CASSPGQGVSPLHF
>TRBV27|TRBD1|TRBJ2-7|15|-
TGTACCAGCGCCTACCCGGGACAGGGGATACACGAGCAGTACTTC
CTSAYPGQGIHEQYF
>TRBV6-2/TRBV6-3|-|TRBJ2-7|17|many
TGTGCCAGCAGTTACGTCGGTAATAGCGGACTCTCCTACGAGCAGTACTTC
CASSYVGNSGLSYEQYF
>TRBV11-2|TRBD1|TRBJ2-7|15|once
TGTGCCAGCTCGACGACCGGGACAGCGACCTACGAGCAGTACTTC
CASSTTGTATYEQYF
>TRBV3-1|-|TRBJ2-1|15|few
TGTGCCAGCAGCCAAGATCCTTGGGGGGCGGGTGAGCAGTTCTTC
CASSQDPWGAGEQFF
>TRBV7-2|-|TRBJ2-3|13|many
TGTGCCAGCAGCCTCCCCTACACAGATACGCAGTATTTT
CASSLPYTDTQYF
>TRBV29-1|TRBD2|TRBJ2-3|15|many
TGCAGCGTTGTGGGACTAGCGGGGCCCACAGATACGCAGTATTTT
CSVVGLAGPTDTQYF
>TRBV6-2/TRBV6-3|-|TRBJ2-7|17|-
TGTGCCAGCAGTTACTCGACTGGGGGCGAGAGCTCCTACGAGCAGTACTTC
CASSYSTGGESSYEQYF
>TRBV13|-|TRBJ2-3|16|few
TGTGCCAGCAGCTTAGGGCCGCGGCTGAGCACAGATACGCAGTATTTT
CASSLGPRLSTDTQYF
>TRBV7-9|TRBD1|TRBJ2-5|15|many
TGTGCCAGCAGTACTGAGATGGACAGGGCAGAGACCCAGTACTTC
CASSTEMDRAETQYF
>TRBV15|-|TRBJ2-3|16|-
TGTGCCACCAGCAGAGATCAAAGGACTAGCACAGATACGCAGTATTTT
CATSRDQRTSTDTQYF
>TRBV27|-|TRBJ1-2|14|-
TGTGCCAGCAGTCAGCCGGGACGGATGTATGGCTACACCTTC
CASSQPGRMYGYTF
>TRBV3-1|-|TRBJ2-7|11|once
TGTGCCAGCAGCCAGGGTTCCGCGCAGTACTTC
CASSQGSAQYF
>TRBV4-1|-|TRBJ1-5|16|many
TGCGCCAGCAGCCAAGAAAGTGTAGATAGCAATCAGCCCCAGCATTTT
CASSQESVDSNQPQHF
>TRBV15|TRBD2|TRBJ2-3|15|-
TGTGCCACCAGCACCCAGAATCGGGGGGGGGATACGCAGTATTTT
CATSTQNRGGDTQYF
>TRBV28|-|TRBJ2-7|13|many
TGTGCCAGCAGTTTCCACAGGGTTGACGAGCAGTACTTC
CASSFHRVDEQYF
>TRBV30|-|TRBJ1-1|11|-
TGTGCCTGCGTCGGGGGATTTGAAGCTTTCTTT
CACVGGFEAFF
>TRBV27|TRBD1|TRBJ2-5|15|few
TGTGCCAGCAGTCCTACCTGGGACAGTGGCGAGACCCAGTACTTC
CASSPTWDSGETQYF
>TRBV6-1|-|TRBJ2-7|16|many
TGTGCCAGCAGTGAAGCGCTCAAGTTAATGGGCTACGAGCAGTACTTC
CASSEALKLMGYEQYF
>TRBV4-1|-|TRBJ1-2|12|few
TGCGCCAGCAGCCAAGAAGGGGGTGGCCACACCTTC
CASSQEGGGHTF
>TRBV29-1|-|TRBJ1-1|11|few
TGCAGCGTTTCTCGGGGAACTGAAGCTTTCTTT
CSVSRGTEAFF